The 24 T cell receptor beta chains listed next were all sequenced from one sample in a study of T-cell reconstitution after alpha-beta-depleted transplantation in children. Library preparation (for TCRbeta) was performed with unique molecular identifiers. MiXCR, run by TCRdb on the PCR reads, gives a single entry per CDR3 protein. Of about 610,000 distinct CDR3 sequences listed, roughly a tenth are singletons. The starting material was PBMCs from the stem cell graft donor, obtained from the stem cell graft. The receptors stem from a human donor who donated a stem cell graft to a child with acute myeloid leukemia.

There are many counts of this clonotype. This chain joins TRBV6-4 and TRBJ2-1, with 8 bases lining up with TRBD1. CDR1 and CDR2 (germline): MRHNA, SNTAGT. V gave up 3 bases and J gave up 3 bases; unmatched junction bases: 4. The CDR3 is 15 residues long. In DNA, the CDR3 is TGTGCCAGCAGTGAGGACAGGGAGAGCTACAATGAGCAGTTCTTC. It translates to CASSEDRESYNEQFF.

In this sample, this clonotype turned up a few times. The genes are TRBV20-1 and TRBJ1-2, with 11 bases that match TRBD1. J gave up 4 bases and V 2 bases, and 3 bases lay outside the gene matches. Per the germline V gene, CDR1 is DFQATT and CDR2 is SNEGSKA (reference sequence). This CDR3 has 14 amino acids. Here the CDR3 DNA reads TGCAGTGCTAGAACCGGGACAGGGGGCTATGGCTACACCTTC. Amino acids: CSARTGTGGYGYTF.

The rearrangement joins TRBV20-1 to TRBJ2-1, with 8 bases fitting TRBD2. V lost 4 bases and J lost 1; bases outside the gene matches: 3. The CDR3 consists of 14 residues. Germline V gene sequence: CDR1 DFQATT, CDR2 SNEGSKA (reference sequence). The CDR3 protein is CSAKRGLSYNEQFF. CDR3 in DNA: TGCAGTGCTAAGCGGGGGCTGTCCTACAATGAGCAGTTCTTC.

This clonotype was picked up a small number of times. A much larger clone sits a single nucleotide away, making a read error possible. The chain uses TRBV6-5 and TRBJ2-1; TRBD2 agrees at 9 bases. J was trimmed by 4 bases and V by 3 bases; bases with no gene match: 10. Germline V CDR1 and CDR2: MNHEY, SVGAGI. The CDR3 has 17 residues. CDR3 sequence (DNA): TGTGCCAGCAGTTATTTTCGGACTAGCGAGATATACAATGAGCAGTTCTTC. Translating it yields CASSYFRTSEIYNEQFF.

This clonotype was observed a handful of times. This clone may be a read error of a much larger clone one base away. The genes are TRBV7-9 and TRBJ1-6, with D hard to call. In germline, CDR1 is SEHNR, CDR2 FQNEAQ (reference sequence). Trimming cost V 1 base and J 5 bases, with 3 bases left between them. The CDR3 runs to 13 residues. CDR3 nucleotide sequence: TGTGCCAGCAGCTTAGGGAATAATTCACCCCTCCACTTT. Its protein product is CASSLGNNSPLHF.

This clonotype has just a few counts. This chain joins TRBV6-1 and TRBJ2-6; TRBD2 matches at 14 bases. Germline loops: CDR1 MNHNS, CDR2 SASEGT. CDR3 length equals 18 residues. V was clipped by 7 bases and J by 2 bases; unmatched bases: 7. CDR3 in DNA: TGTGCCAGCACCCCTGGACTAGCGGGAGGAACTGGGGCCAACGTCCTGACTTTC. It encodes CASTPGLAGGTGANVLTF.

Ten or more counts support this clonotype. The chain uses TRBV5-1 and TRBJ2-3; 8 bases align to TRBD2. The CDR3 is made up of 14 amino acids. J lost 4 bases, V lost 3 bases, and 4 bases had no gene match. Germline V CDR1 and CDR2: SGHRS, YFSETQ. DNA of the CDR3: TGCGCCAGCAGCTCCACAGCGGGAGCAGATACGCAGTATTTT. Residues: CASSSTAGADTQYF.

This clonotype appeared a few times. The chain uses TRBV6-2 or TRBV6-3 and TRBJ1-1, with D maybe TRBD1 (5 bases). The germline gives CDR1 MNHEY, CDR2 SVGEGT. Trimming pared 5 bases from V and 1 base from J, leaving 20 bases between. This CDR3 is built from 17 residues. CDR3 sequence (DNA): TGTGCCAGCAGTCGATCGAGGAGGGGAATAGCGAACACTGAAGCTTTCTTT. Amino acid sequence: CASSRSRRGIANTEAFF.

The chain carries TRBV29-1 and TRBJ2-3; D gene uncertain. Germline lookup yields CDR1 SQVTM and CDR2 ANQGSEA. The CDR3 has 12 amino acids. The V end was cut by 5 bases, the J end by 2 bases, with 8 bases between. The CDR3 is CSVILFTDTQYF. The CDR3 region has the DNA TGCAGCGTTATCCTCTTCACAGATACGCAGTATTTT.

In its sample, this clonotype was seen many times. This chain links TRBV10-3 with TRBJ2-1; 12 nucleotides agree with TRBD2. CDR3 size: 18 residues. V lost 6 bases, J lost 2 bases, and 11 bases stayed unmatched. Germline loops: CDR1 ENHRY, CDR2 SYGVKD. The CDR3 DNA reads TGTGCCATCAGCATGTCTAGGCTAGCGGGAGGGACCTACAATGAGCAGTTCTTC. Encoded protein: CAISMSRLAGGTYNEQFF.

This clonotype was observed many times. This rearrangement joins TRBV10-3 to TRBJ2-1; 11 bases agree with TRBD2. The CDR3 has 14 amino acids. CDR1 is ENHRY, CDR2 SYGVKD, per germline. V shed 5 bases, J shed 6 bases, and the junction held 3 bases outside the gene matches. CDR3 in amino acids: CAISSGTSGNEQFF. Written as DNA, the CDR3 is TGTGCCATCAGTTCCGGGACTAGCGGCAATGAGCAGTTCTTC.

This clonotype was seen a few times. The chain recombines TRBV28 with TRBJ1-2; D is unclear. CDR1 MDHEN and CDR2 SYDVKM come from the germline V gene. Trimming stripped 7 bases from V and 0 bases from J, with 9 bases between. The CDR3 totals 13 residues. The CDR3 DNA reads TGTGCCAGCAACGGAAACACTAACTATGGCTACACCTTC. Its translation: CASNGNTNYGYTF.

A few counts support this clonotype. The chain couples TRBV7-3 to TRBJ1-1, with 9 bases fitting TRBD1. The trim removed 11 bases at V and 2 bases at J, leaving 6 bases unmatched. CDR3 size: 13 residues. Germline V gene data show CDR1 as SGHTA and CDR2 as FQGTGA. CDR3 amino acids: CACAGQGNTEAFF. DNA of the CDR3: TGTGCCTGCGCGGGACAGGGTAACACTGAAGCTTTCTTT.

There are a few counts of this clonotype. CDR3 sequence reads: CASKGLGIGEQFF. The DNA for the CDR3 is TGTGCCAGCAAGGGACTAGGTATAGGTGAGCAGTTCTTC. The chain combines TRBV6-1 with TRBJ2-1; 8 nucleotides line up with TRBD2. This CDR3 region has 13 residues. CDR1 and CDR2 from the germline V gene are MNHNS and SASEGT. V shed 7 bases and J 9 bases; nucleotides not matched to a gene: 8.

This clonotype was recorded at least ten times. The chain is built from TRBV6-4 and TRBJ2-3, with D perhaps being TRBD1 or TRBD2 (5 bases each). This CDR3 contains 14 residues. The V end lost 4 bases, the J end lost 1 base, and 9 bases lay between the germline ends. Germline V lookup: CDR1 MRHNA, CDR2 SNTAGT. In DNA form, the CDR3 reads TGTGCCAGCAGTGGTGTGGGGGGCACAGATACGCAGTATTTT. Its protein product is CASSGVGGTDTQYF.

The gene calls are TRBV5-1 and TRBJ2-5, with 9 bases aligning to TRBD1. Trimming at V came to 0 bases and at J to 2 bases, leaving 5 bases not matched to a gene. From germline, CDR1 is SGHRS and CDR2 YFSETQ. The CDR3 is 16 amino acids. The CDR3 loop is CASSLVGQGQQETQYF. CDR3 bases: TGCGCCAGCAGCTTGGTCGGACAGGGGCAACAAGAGACCCAGTACTTC.

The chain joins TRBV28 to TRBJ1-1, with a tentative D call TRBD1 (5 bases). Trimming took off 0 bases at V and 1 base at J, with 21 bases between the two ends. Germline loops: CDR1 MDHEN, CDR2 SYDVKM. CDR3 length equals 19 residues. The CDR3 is CASSLWPTRPGGKNTEAFF. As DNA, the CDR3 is TGTGCCAGCAGTTTATGGCCTACCCGTCCGGGGGGAAAGAACACTGAAGCTTTCTTT.

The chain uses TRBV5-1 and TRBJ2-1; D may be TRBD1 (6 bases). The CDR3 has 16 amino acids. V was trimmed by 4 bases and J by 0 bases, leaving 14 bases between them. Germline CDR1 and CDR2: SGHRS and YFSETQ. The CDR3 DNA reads TGCGCCAGCAGCCACGGACAGCTTAGCTCCTACAATGAGCAGTTCTTC. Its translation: CASSHGQLSSYNEQFF.

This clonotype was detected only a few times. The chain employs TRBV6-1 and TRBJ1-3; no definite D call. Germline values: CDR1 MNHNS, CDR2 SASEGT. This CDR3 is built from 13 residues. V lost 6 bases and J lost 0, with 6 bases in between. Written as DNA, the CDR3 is TGTGCCAGCAGCACAGTCTCTGGAAACACCATATATTTT. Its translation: CASSTVSGNTIYF.

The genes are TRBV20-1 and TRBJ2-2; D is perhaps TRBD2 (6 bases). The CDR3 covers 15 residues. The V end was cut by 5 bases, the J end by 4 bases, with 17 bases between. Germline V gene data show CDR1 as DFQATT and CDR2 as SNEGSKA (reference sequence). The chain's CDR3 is CSAGGSRLGTGELFF. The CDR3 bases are TGCAGTGCTGGAGGGTCAAGGTTGGGCACCGGGGAGCTGTTTTTT.

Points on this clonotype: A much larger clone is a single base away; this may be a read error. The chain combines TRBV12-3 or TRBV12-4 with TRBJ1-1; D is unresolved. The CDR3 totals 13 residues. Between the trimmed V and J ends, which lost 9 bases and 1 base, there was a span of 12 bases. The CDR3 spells CARSVTRNTEAFF. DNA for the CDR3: TGTGCCAGGAGTGTGACAAGGAACACTGAAGCTTTCTTT.

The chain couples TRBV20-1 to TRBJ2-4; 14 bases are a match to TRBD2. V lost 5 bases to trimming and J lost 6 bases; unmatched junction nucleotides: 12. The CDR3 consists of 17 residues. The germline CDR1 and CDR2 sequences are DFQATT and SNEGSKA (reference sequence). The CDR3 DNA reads TGCAGTGCTGCCGGACTAGCGGGAGGCAGATCAGGAAACATTCAGTACTTC. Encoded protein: CSAAGLAGGRSGNIQYF.

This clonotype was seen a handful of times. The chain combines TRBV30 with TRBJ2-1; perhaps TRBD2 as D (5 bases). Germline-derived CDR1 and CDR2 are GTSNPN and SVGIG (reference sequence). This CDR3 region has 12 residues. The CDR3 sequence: CGCGRKGDEQFF. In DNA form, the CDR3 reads TGTGGATGCGGGCGAAAGGGAGATGAGCAGTTCTTC.

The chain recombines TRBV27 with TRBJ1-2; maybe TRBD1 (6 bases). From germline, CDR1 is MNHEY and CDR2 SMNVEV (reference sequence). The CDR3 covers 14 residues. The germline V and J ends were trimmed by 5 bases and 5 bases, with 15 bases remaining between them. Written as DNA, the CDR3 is TGTGCCAGCAGTATTGCACAAACAGGGTATGGCTACACCTTC. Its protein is CASSIAQTGYGYTF.